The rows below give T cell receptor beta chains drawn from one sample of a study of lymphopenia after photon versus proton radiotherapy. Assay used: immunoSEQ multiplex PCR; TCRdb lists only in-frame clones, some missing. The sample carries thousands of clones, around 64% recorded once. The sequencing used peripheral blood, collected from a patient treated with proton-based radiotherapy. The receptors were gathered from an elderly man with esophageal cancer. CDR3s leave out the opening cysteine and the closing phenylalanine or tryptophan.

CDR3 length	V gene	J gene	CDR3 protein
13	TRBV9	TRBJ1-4	ASSVGEAALGKLF
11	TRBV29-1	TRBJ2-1	SLRTSGSYEQF
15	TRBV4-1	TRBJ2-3	ASSPQGLRVFTDTQY
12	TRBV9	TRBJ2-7	ASSALGITYEQY
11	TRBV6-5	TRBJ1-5	ASSYSGTQPQH
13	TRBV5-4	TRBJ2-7	ASSDPGQGVYEQY
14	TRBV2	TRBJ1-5	ASRGTTGGSNQPQH
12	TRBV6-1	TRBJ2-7	ASSTRTGANEQY
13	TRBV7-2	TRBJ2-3	ASSLMGQGGDTQY
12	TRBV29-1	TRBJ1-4	SVQQGDSDEKLF
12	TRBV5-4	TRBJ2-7	ASSLRTELEKQY
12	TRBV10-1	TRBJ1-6	ASREGPINSPLH
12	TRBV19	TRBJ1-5	ASSGQHSNQPQH
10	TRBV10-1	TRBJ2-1	ASSDERNEQF